A selection of T cell receptor beta chains follows, all from one sample in a study of shared T cell receptors in the human thymus. The protocol was immunoSEQ multiplex PCR, while the TCRdb copy is restricted to in-frame clones and leaves out a portion. The repertoire holds 55,000 to 75,000 clones, with 90% to 95% as singletons. Sequenced sample: thymocytes. Every receptor here comes from a human donor. Each CDR3 is given with its conserved first and last residue. The D gene is left open where the match is weak. Clone size is stated in some rows and not others, as once, few, many or a class when expanded.

v_call	clone_size	d_call	j_call	cdr3_nt	cdr3_aa
TRBV18	.	.	TRBJ2-1	TGTGCCAGCTCACCACTCGAGACGGCCTCCCTTGGGGAACGTGGGAATGAGCAGTTCTTC	CASSPLETASLGERGNEQFF
TRBV6-6	.	TRBD1	TRBJ1-1	TGTGCCAGCAGTTACCCCGGCGGACAGGGAGACACTGAAGCTTTCTTT	CASSYPGGQGDTEAFF
TRBV5-6	.	.	TRBJ2-6	TGTGCCAGCAGCGCCTGGGGGGCAGTCAGTGGGGCCAACGTCCTGACTTTC	CASSAWGAVSGANVLTF
TRBV7-9	.	.	TRBJ2-1	TGTGCCAGCAGCTGGCCCCGAGCTCGGGTCGGTGAGCAGTTCTTC	CASSWPRARVGEQFF
TRBV5-4	.	TRBD2	TRBJ2-2	TGTGCCAGCAGCTTGGGAGTTAGCGGGGGGGCGACTGTGAACACCGGGGAGCTGTTTTTT	CASSLGVSGGATVNTGELFF
TRBV4-1	.	.	TRBJ1-6	TGCGCCAGCAGCCGGACGTCCTATAATTCACCCCTCCACTTT	CASSRTSYNSPLHF
TRBV6-4	.	.	TRBJ2-3	TGTGCCAGCAGTGACGGGGACACAGATACGCAGTATTTT	CASSDGDTDTQYF
TRBV28	.	TRBD2	TRBJ2-1	TGTGCCAGCAGCCTGGGACTAGCTTTGGGGTTTGAGCAGTTCTTC	CASSLGLALGFEQFF
TRBV7-3	.	TRBD1	TRBJ1-1	TGTGCCAGCAGCTTAATGGGTCCCACGGGACAGAAGAAGAACACTGAAGCTTTCTTT	CASSLMGPTGQKKNTEAFF
TRBV5-1	once	.	TRBJ2-2	TGCGCCAGCAGCGACAAATACAGGGTTACCGGGGAGCTGTTTTTT	CASSDKYRVTGELFF
TRBV6-4	.	.	TRBJ1-1	TGTGCCAGCAGGGCGGGCCCGAACACTGAAGCTTTCTTT	CASRAGPNTEAFF
TRBV7-3	.	.	TRBJ2-3	TGTGCCAGCAGCTTAAATGGGGGGACAGATACGCAGTATTTT	CASSLNGGTDTQYF
TRBV28	once	.	TRBJ1-6	TGTGCCAGCAATAACCGGGGGAGTCCCCTCTCCAATTCACCCCTCCACTTT	CASNNRGSPLSNSPLHF
TRBV2	.	.	TRBJ2-1	TGTGCCAGCAGGGGAACTAGTTACAATGAGCAGTTCTTC	CASRGTSYNEQFF
TRBV27	.	TRBD1	TRBJ1-2	TGTGCCAGCAGAGGGGGCCAGACGGACTATGGCTACACCTTC	CASRGGQTDYGYTF
TRBV7-2	.	.	TRBJ2-7	TGTGCCAGCAGCTCCAGGGACCGTAGACACGAGCAGTACTTC	CASSSRDRRHEQYF
TRBV7-2	.	.	TRBJ2-1	TGTGCCAGCAGCAGATTAGCTACGGGGGCGGGGAATGAGCAGTTCTTC	CASSRLATGAGNEQFF
TRBV30	.	TRBD1	TRBJ2-5	TGTGCCTGGAGTGCCTCGGGACAGGGCGGCAGTGAGACCCAGTACTTC	CAWSASGQGGSETQYF
TRBV15	.	TRBD1	TRBJ1-1	TGTGCCACCAGCAGAGGCAACACAGGGGGCGTCGCTGAAGCTTTCTTT	CATSRGNTGGVAEAFF
TRBV11-3	.	.	TRBJ1-3	TGTGCCAGCAGCTTTGGTTCTGGAAACACCATATATTTT	CASSFGSGNTIYF
TRBV5-4	.	TRBD1	TRBJ1-6	TGTGCCAGCAGCTCTGAGGACAGGGTGCCAAATTCACCCCTCCACTTT	CASSSEDRVPNSPLHF
TRBV4-3	.	.	TRBJ1-2	TGCGCCAGCAGCCGGGACCCCGAATCCTATGGCTACACCTTC	CASSRDPESYGYTF
TRBV9	.	TRBD1	TRBJ1-2	TGTGCCAGCAGCGTAGTCCGACAGGGGTGGATCATGGGCTACACCTTC	CASSVVRQGWIMGYTF
TRBV27	.	TRBD1	TRBJ1-2	TGTGCCAGCAGTCCCAAATGGACAGGGGTGTTGGAGGGCTACACCTTC	CASSPKWTGVLEGYTF
TRBV28	.	TRBD2	TRBJ2-3	TGTGCCAGCAGTTTCTTTCGACTAGCGGGGGGAGATACGCAGTATTTT	CASSFFRLAGGDTQYF
TRBV19	.	TRBD1	TRBJ2-1	TGTGCCAGTAGTCTTCCAACAGGGGGGTTAAGGGACAATGAGCAGTTCTTC	CASSLPTGGLRDNEQFF
TRBV14	.	.	TRBJ1-1	TGTGCCAGCAGCCGAGGCTTTGGGGATAGTTCGAACACTGAAGCTTTCTTT	CASSRGFGDSSNTEAFF
TRBV4-1	.	TRBD1	TRBJ1-5	TGCGCCAGCAGCCATCGGATCAGGGACAGCCCGAATCAGCCCCAGCATTTT	CASSHRIRDSPNQPQHF
TRBV6-1	.	.	TRBJ1-2	TGTGCCAGCATAGATCCACCTAACTATGGCTACACCTTC	CASIDPPNYGYTF
TRBV9	.	.	TRBJ1-5	TGTGCCAGCAGCGTAGGGGACACTAGCAATCAGCCCCAGCATTTT	CASSVGDTSNQPQHF
TRBV4-1	.	.	TRBJ2-5	TGCGCCAGCAGCCAAGGATTTTTTGGCTCCACATACGGGGGAGAGACCCAGTACTTC	CASSQGFFGSTYGGETQYF
TRBV28	.	TRBD1	TRBJ2-7	TGTGCCAGCGGATTCTCCGGGACAGGGGATTGCGAGCAGTACTTC	CASGFSGTGDCEQYF
TRBV2	.	TRBD1	TRBJ1-2	TGTGCCCGCCAAATAACCCGGGACAGGGGTAACTATGGCTACACCTTC	CARQITRDRGNYGYTF
TRBV4-2	.	TRBD1	TRBJ2-1	TGTGCCAGCAGCCAACAGGACAGGGTTTGGAATGAGCAGTTCTTC	CASSQQDRVWNEQFF
TRBV11-3	few	.	TRBJ2-3	TGTGCCAGCCGACAGACCCCGGGGCCCCCAGATACGCAGTATTTT	CASRQTPGPPDTQYF
TRBV27	.	.	TRBJ2-7	TGTGCCAGCAGTTTGGGCGCGGGCTACGAGCAGTACTTC	CASSLGAGYEQYF
TRBV5-4	.	.	TRBJ1-1	TGTGCCAGCAACGACCAAATGAACACTGAAGCTTTCTTT	CASNDQMNTEAFF
TRBV7-2	.	.	TRBJ2-7	TGTGCCAGCAGCTTAGATACCTCCCTGCCCCCCCGGGCCTCCTACGAGCAGTACTTC	CASSLDTSLPPRASYEQYF
TRBV19	.	.	TRBJ1-1	TGTGCCAGTAGTATGGTCCCACAGTACGAAGCTTTCTTT	CASSMVPQYEAFF
TRBV4-2	once	.	TRBJ2-3	TGTGCCAGCAGCCAAGATGATGGGGAGTATACTAGCACAGATACGCAGTATTTT	CASSQDDGEYTSTDTQYF
TRBV4-3	.	TRBD2	TRBJ2-4	TGCGCCAGCAGCCAAGAATCCCAGTGGGAAGCGGGGGGGCCGAAACGTCAGTACTTC	CASSQESQWEAGGPKRQYF